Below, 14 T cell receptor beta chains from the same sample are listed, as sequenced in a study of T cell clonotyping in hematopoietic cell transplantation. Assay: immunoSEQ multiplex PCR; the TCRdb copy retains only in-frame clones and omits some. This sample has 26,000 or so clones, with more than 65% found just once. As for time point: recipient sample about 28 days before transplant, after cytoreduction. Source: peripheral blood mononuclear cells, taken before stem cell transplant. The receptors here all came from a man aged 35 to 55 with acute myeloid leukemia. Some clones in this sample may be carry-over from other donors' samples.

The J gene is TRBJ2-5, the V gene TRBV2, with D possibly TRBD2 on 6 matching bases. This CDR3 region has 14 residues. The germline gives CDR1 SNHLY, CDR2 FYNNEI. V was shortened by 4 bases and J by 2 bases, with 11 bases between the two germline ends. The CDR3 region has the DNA TGTGCCAGCAGTGGGAGCGGGTATCAAGAGACCCAGTACTTC. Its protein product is CASSGSGYQETQYF.

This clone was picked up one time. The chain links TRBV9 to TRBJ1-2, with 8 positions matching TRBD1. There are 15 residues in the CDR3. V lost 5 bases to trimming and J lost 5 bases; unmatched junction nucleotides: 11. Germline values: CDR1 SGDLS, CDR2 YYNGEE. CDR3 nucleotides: TGTGCCAGCAGTCTTTGGGACAGGCAAGCTTATGGCTACACCTTC. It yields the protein CASSLWDRQAYGYTF.

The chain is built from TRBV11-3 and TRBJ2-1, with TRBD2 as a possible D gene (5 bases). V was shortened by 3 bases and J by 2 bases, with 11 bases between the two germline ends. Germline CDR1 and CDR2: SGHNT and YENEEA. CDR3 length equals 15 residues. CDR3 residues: CASSFMGDAYNEQFF. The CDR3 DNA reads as TGTGCCAGCAGCTTCATGGGAGACGCCTACAATGAGCAGTTCTTC.

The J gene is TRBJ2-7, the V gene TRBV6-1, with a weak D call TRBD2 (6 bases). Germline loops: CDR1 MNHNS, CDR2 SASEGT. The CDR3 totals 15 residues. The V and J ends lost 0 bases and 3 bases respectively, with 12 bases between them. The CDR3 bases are TGTGCCAGCAGTGAAGCCCCGGGACTGAGCTACGAGCAGTACTTC. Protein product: CASSEAPGLSYEQYF.

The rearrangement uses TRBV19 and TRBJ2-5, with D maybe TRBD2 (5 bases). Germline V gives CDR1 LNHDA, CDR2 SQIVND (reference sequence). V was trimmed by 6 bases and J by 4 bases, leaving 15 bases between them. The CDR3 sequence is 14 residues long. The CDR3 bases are TGTGCCAGTAGCAATACACTCGGAGGAGAGACCCAGTACTTC. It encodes CASSNTLGGETQYF.

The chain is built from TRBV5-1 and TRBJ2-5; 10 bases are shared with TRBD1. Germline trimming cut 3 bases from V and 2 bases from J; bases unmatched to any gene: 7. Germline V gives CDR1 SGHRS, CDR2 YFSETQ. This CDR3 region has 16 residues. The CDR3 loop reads CASSSLGQGGQETQYF. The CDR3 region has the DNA TGCGCCAGCAGCTCCCTTGGACAGGGGGGGCAAGAGACCCAGTACTTC. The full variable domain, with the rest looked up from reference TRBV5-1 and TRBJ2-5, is KAGVTQTPRYLIKTRGQQVTLSCSPISGHRSVSWYQQTPGQGLQFLFEYFSETQRNKGNFPGRFSGRQFSNSRSEMNVSTLELGDSALYLCASSSLGQGGQETQYFGPGTRLLVL.

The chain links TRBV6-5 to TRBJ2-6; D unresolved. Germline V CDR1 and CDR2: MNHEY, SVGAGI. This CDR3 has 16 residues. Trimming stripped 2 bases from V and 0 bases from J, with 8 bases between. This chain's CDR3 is CASSYPRGSGANVLTF. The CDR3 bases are TGTGCCAGCAGTTACCCCCGCGGCTCTGGGGCCAACGTCCTGACTTTC.

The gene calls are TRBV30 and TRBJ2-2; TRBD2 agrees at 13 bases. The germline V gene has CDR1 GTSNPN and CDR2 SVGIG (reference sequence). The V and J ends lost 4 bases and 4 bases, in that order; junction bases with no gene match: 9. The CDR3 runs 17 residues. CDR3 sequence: CAWTRLWTSGGTGELFF. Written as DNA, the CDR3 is TGTGCCTGGACCCGACTCTGGACTAGCGGGGGCACCGGGGAGCTGTTTTTT.

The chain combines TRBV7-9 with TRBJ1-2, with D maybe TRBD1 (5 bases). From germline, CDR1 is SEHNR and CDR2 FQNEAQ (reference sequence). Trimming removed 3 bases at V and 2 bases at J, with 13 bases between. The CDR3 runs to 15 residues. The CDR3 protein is CASSFLRAGNYGYTF. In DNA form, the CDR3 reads TGTGCCAGCAGCTTCCTCAGGGCGGGGAACTATGGCTACACCTTC.

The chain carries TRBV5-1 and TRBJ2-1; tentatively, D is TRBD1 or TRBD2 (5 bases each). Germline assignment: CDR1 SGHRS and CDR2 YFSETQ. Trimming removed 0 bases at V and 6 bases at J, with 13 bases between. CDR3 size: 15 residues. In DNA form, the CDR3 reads TGCGCCAGCAGCTTGGGGGCAGGGACCTTCAATGAGCAGTTCTTC. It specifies CASSLGAGTFNEQFF. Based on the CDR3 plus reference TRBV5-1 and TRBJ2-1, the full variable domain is KAGVTQTPRYLIKTRGQQVTLSCSPISGHRSVSWYQQTPGQGLQFLFEYFSETQRNKGNFPGRFSGRQFSNSRSEMNVSTLELGDSALYLCASSLGAGTFNEQFFGPGTRLTVL.

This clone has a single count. The CDR3 spells CASSLETQYF. CDR3 coding DNA: TGTGCCAGCAGCTTGGAGACCCAGTACTTC. The V call is TRBV7-8, the J call TRBJ2-5; the D is unclear. Trimming took off 3 bases at V and 5 bases at J, with 1 base between the two ends. The germline V gene encodes CDR1 SGHVS and CDR2 FQNEAQ. CDR3 length: 10 amino acids.

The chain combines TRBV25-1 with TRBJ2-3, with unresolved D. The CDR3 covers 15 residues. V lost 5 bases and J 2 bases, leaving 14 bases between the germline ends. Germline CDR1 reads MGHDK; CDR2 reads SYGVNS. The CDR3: CASSPGRRDTDTQYF. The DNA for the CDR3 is TGTGCCAGCAGTCCCGGGCGAAGAGACACAGATACGCAGTATTTT.

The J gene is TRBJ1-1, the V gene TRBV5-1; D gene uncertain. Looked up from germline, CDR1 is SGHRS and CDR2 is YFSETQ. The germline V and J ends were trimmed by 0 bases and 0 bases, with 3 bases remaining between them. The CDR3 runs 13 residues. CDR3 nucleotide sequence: TGCGCCAGCAGCTTGGGAATGAACACTGAAGCTTTCTTT. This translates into CASSLGMNTEAFF.

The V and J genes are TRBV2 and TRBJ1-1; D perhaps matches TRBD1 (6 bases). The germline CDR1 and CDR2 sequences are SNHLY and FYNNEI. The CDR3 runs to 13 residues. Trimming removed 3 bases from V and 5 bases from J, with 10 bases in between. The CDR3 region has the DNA TGTGCCAGCAGTGACGGCAGGGGAACTGAAGCTTTCTTT. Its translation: CASSDGRGTEAFF.